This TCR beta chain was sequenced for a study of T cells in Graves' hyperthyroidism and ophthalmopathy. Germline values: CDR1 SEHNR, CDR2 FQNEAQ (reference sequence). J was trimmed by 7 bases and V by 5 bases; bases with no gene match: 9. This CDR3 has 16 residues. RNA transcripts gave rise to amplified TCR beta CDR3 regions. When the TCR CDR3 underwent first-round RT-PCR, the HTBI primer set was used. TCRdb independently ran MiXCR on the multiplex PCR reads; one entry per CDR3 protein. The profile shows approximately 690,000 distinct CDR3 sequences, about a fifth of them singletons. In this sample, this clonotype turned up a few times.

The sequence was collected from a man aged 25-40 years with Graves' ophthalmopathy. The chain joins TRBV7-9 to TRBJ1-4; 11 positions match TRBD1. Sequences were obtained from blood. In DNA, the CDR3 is TGTGCCAGCAGCATAGGGACAGGGGGTCAGAGTGAAAAACTGTTTTTT. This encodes CASSIGTGGQSEKLFF.